This TCR beta chain is from a study of CD8+CD57+ T cells in acquired aplastic anemia. Study overall: An average of 3.2 ug of DNA was obtained from sorted CD4+ and CD8+ cells.

About this clonotype itself: The antigen remains unidentified.

Selection for sequencing was limited to patients who had shown CD8+CD57+ cell expansion by flow cytometry. Blood was sampled before the patients had received any therapy. Profiling of TCR beta VDJ combinations and CDR3 sequences used genomic DNA as template. TCRdb re-analysed the reads in MiXCR, keeping a single row per CDR3 protein. Of 400,000 to 600,000 distinct CDR3 sequences listed, roughly 34% are singletons. Study results and caveats: Between patients and controls, around 31 CD8+ CDR3 sequences were found in common. Patient and control CD8+ Simpson's diversity was not significantly different.

CDR3 length: 17 residues. The J segment lost 4 bases and the V segment lost 4 bases, leaving 16 bases of the junction unmatched. Looked up from germline, CDR1 is MNHEY and CDR2 is SVGAGI. The material sequenced was sorted CD4+, CD8+, or CD8+CD57+ T cells (not recorded which) from PBMCs. This chain uses TRBV6-5 with TRBJ2-7; 7 positions agree with TRBD2. The clonotype originates from a human donor with aplastic anemia. Here the CDR3 reads CASSSAVTGGLGYEQYF. The CDR3 nucleotides read TGTGCCAGCAGTTCCGCGGTGACGGGGGGATTGGGGTACGAGCAGTACTTC.